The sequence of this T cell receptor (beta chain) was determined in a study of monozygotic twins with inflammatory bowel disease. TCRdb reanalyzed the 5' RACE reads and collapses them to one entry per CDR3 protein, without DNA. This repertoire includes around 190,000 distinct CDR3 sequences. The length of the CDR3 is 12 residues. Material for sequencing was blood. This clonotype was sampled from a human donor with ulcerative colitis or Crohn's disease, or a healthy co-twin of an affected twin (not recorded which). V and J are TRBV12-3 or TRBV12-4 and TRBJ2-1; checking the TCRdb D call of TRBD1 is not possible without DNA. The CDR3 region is CASSPQTAEQFF.